A single sample gave rise to the 9 T cell receptor beta chains below, sequenced in a study of cytomegalovirus exposure and HLA in healthy donors. The PCR had 60 Vbeta and 13 Jbeta primers. Clones were read by immunoSEQ multiplex PCR, and TCRdb kept only the in-frame ones, dropping some. This table has 95,000 to 150,000 clones, approximately 80% appearing once. The sequenced sample consisted of PBMCs. Receptor source: a woman between 40 and 55 years old in good health and CMV-seronegative.

This clone was detected a few times. The sample carries other DNA sequences with the same CDR3. This chain connects TRBV5-1 to TRBJ1-4, with D tentatively TRBD1 (5 bases). Germline-derived CDR1 and CDR2 are SGHRS and YFSETQ. Trimming took off 0 bases at V and 8 bases at J, with 11 bases between the two ends. The CDR3 has 14 amino acids. The CDR3 DNA sequence: TGCGCCAGCAGCTTGGGGGGCCTGGGCGAAAAACTGTTTTTT. Protein product: CASSLGGLGEKLFF.

The V and J genes are TRBV2 and TRBJ2-7; 8 nucleotides match TRBD2. Per germline, CDR1 SNHLY and CDR2 FYNNEI. Germline trimming cut 2 bases from V and 3 bases from J; bases unmatched to any gene: 9. The CDR3 is made up of 16 amino acids. CDR3 sequence reads: CASSEYGGAGGYEQYF. CDR3 nucleotide sequence: TGTGCCAGCAGTGAATACGGAGGGGCGGGGGGCTACGAGCAGTACTTC.

The chain combines TRBV28 with TRBJ1-4, with D unclear. The CDR3 extends over 15 amino acids. Trimming took 2 bases from V and 0 from J, leaving 7 bases between them. Germline V gene data show CDR1 as MDHEN and CDR2 as SYDVKM. CDR3 DNA: TGTGCCAGCAGTTTACTCCGAGCAACTAATGAAAAACTGTTTTTT. Amino acids: CASSLLRATNEKLFF. Complete variable domain (other parts from reference TRBV28 and TRBJ1-4): DVKVTQSSRYLVKRTGEKVFLECVQDMDHENMFWYRQDPGLGLRLIYFSYDVKMKEKGDIPEGYSVSREKKERFSLILESASTNQTSMYLCASSLLRATNEKLFFGSGTQLSVL.

This rearrangement joins TRBV6-6 to TRBJ1-4, with D possibly matching TRBD1 (5 bases). With 4 bases removed from V and 3 bases from J, the gap between germline ends came to 15 bases. Per germline, CDR1 MNHNY and CDR2 SVGAGI (reference sequence). This CDR3 spans 16 amino acids. The CDR3 coding sequence is TGTGCCAGCAGTTTCTTATCTGGGGCTTCTAATGAAAAACTGTTTTTT. It specifies CASSFLSGASNEKLFF.

The chain links TRBV5-1 to TRBJ2-7, with TRBD1 matching over 8 bases. CDR1 is SGHRS and CDR2 is YFSETQ in the germline V gene. This CDR3 contains 14 residues. V gave up 0 bases and J gave up 1 base; unmatched junction bases: 0. Here the CDR3 reads CASSLDRGSYEQYF. The CDR3, as DNA: TGCGCCAGCAGCTTGGACAGGGGGTCCTACGAGCAGTACTTC. The variable domain in full, completed from reference TRBV5-1 and TRBJ2-7, reads KAGVTQTPRYLIKTRGQQVTLSCSPISGHRSVSWYQQTPGQGLQFLFEYFSETQRNKGNFPGRFSGRQFSNSRSEMNVSTLELGDSALYLCASSLDRGSYEQYFGPGTRLTVT.

This clone has only one observation. J is TRBJ2-3 and V is TRBV27, with 9 bases that match TRBD2. Unmatched junction bases numbered 12, after V lost 4 bases and J lost 4 bases. Germline V gene lookup returns CDR1 MNHEY and CDR2 SMNVEV (reference sequence). CDR3 length: 17 amino acids. CDR3 amino acids: CASSYSGGSGRPDTQYF. Written as DNA, the CDR3 is TGTGCCAGCAGTTACTCGGGGGGTAGCGGGAGACCAGATACGCAGTATTTT.

There are a few counts of this clone. This chain joins TRBV5-1 and TRBJ2-5; tentative D call: TRBD1 (5 bases). Germline lookup yields CDR1 SGHRS and CDR2 YFSETQ. Trimming took off 6 bases at V and 3 bases at J, with 12 bases between the two ends. The CDR3 loop spans 13 amino acids. The CDR3 nucleotides read TGCGCCAGCATGCTAATAGGGGAAGAGACCCAGTACTTC. Translation gives CASMLIGEETQYF.

The chain is built from TRBV18 and TRBJ1-1; D may be TRBD1 (5 bases). Germline V lookup: CDR1 KGHSH, CDR2 LQKENI. The CDR3 consists of 13 residues. V lost 2 bases and J lost 8, with 12 bases in between. This chain's CDR3 is CASSPRSGGEAFF. CDR3 coding DNA: TGTGCCAGCTCACCAAGGTCCGGGGGAGAAGCTTTCTTT.

The CDR3 bases are TGCAGCGTTGACGATACCGGGGAACACTATGGCTACACCTTC. Translation gives CSVDDTGEHYGYTF. The V and J genes are TRBV29-1 and TRBJ1-2; D is ambiguous. CDR3 length: 14 residues. The germline CDR1 and CDR2 sequences are SQVTM and ANQGSEA. V was shortened by 3 bases and J by 3 bases, with 14 bases between the two germline ends.